A selection of T cell receptor beta chains follows, all from one sample in a study of OX40 agonist ivuxolimab in advanced cancers. Assay: immunoSEQ multiplex PCR; the TCRdb copy retains only in-frame clones and omits some. The sample contains 7,000 to 7,500 clones, over 75% of which appear only once. Sequenced material: CD4+ or CD8+ T cells sorted from blood, taken in a trial of the OX40 agonist ivuxolimab. These receptors were obtained from an adult with an advanced solid tumor such as melanoma, head and neck, liver or kidney cancer. Both conserved end residues are part of each CDR3. D genes are given only for firm matches. Clone size is shown for a subset of rows, as once, few, many or a class of expanded clone.

V gene,D gene,clone size,J gene,CDR3 protein,CDR3 DNA
TRBV30,.,.,TRBJ1-5,CAWSQGFNQPQHF,TGTGCCTGGAGCCAGGGATTCAATCAGCCCCAGCATTTT
TRBV2,TRBD1,.,TRBJ2-7,CASSGGTGGAGEQYF,TGTGCCAGCAGTGGGGGGACAGGGGGCGCGGGTGAGCAGTACTTC
TRBV5-6,.,.,TRBJ2-7,CASSWGLTGTSYEQYF,TGTGCCAGCAGCTGGGGGCTTACAGGGACCTCCTACGAGCAGTACTTC
TRBV6-1,TRBD1,.,TRBJ1-2,CASSEAGTGFDYGYTF,TGTGCCAGCAGTGAGGCCGGGACAGGGTTTGACTATGGCTACACCTTC
TRBV6-1,.,.,TRBJ2-7,CASRSRTYEQYF,TGTGCCAGCAGAAGCAGGACCTACGAGCAGTACTTC
TRBV11-2,TRBD1,.,TRBJ2-1,CASSSTGDLGEQFF,TGTGCCAGCAGCTCAACAGGGGATCTCGGTGAGCAGTTCTTC
TRBV6-5,TRBD1,.,TRBJ2-2,CASSYDRVMSGELFF,TGTGCCAGCAGTTACGACAGGGTTATGTCCGGGGAGCTGTTTTTT
TRBV19,TRBD1,.,TRBJ1-2,CASNSGTGVGYTF,TGTGCCAGTAACTCCGGGACAGGGGTCGGCTACACCTTC
TRBV28,.,.,TRBJ1-5,CASRPTGLGNQPQHF,TGTGCCAGCAGACCCACAGGGTTAGGCAATCAGCCCCAGCATTTT
TRBV29-1,.,.,TRBJ1-3,CSEGSGNTIYF,TGCAGCGAAGGCTCTGGAAACACCATATATTTT
TRBV21-1,.,.,TRBJ1-5,CASSQKWTPRDMYDYSNQPQHF,TGTGCCAGCAGCCAAAAGTGGACACCTCGGGACATGTACGACTATAGCAATCAGCCCCAGCATTTT
TRBV27,.,.,TRBJ2-2,CASSWKGLNTGELFF,TGTGCCAGCAGTTGGAAGGGACTGAACACCGGGGAGCTGTTTTTT
TRBV5-1,TRBD1,.,TRBJ1-5,CASSPGTGLTQPQHF,TGCGCCAGCAGCCCCGGGACAGGGCTAACTCAGCCCCAGCATTTT
TRBV4-1,.,.,TRBJ1-4,CASSQDRSTGEKLFF,TGCGCCAGCAGCCAAGATCGGTCCACAGGGGAAAAACTGTTTTTT
TRBV4-2,.,.,TRBJ1-1,CASSQTGNTEAFF,TGTGCCAGCAGCCAGACGGGGAACACTGAAGCTTTCTTT
TRBV11-2,TRBD1,.,TRBJ2-7,CASNSRGLTEQYF,TGTGCCAGCAACTCGAGGGGGCTAACCGAGCAGTACTTC
TRBV18,.,.,TRBJ2-3,CASQQRVPDTQYF,TGTGCCAGCCAACAGAGAGTTCCCGATACGCAGTATTTT
TRBV20-1,.,.,TRBJ2-1,CSAVLYNEQFF,TGCAGTGCCGTGCTCTACAATGAGCAGTTCTTC
TRBV19,TRBD1,many,TRBJ1-5,CASSFRDYRGLSNQPQHF,TGTGCCAGTAGTTTTCGAGATTACAGGGGTCTGAGCAATCAGCCCCAGCATTTT
TRBV5-1,.,.,TRBJ1-2,CASSLAGSFYGYTF,TGCGCCAGCAGCTTGGCCGGCAGCTTCTATGGCTACACCTTC
TRBV14,.,.,TRBJ2-1,CASSQWLTGYEQFF,TGTGCCAGCAGCCAATGGCTAACGGGATATGAGCAGTTCTTC
TRBV27,.,medium-sized,TRBJ1-6,CASSPGQLLNSPLHF,TGTGCCAGCAGCCCTGGACAGTTGTTAAATTCACCCCTCCACTTT
TRBV18,.,few,TRBJ2-3,CASSPPSRSTDTQYF,TGTGCCAGCTCACCCCCCAGCCGGAGCACAGATACGCAGTATTTT
TRBV10-3,TRBD2,few,TRBJ2-3,CAQAGAITDTQYF,TGTGCACAAGCGGGGGCCATCACAGATACGCAGTATTTT
TRBV5-6,TRBD1,.,TRBJ1-1,CASSQLTGDHTEAFF,TGTGCCAGCAGCCAATTGACAGGGGACCACACTGAAGCTTTCTTT
TRBV9,TRBD1,few,TRBJ2-7,CASSVGQVGAYEQYF,TGTGCCAGCAGCGTGGGACAGGTTGGGGCCTACGAGCAGTACTTC
TRBV4-1,TRBD2,few,TRBJ2-2,CASSQDGGTANTGELFF,TGCGCCAGCAGCCAAGACGGGGGGACGGCGAACACCGGGGAGCTGTTTTTT
TRBV4-1,TRBD1,.,TRBJ1-3,CASSQKGGFGNTIYF,TGCGCCAGCAGCCAAAAAGGGGGCTTTGGAAACACCATATATTTT
TRBV30,TRBD2,.,TRBJ2-2,CGRGENTGELFF,TGCGGCCGGGGGGAGAACACCGGGGAGCTGTTTTTT
TRBV5-6,TRBD1,.,TRBJ1-1,CASSGGRDRGLAAFF,TGTGCCAGCAGCGGAGGCCGGGACAGGGGCCTAGCGGCTTTCTTT
TRBV21-1,.,.,TRBJ1-1,CASSNFKGRGNTEAFF,TGTGCCAGCAGCAACTTTAAGGGGAGGGGAAACACTGAAGCTTTCTTT
TRBV9,.,.,TRBJ2-1,CASCEGLDNEQFF,TGTGCCAGCTGTGAAGGACTTGACAATGAGCAGTTCTTC
TRBV19,.,.,TRBJ1-2,CASSIAAGVNYGYTF,TGTGCCAGTAGTATAGCTGCAGGGGTTAACTATGGCTACACCTTC
TRBV2,.,.,TRBJ2-7,CASTSGTTSYEQYF,TGTGCCAGCACCTCCGGGACAACCTCCTACGAGCAGTACTTC
TRBV25-1,.,.,TRBJ2-3,CASSESRVSTDTQYF,TGTGCCAGCAGTGAATCCAGAGTGAGCACAGATACGCAGTATTTT
TRBV15,.,.,TRBJ2-7,CATSLGDSGQYEQYF,TGTGCCACCAGCCTCGGAGATTCTGGCCAGTACGAGCAGTACTTC
TRBV29-1,.,.,TRBJ2-7,CSVADAEYEQYF,TGCAGCGTTGCCGATGCAGAGTACGAGCAGTACTTC
TRBV27,.,.,TRBJ1-5,CASSRTVNQPQHF,TGTGCCAGCAGTCGGACAGTTAATCAGCCCCAGCATTTT
TRBV5-5,TRBD1,.,TRBJ2-7,CASSLWRQGADEQYF,TGTGCCAGCAGCTTGTGGAGACAGGGAGCCGACGAGCAGTACTTC
TRBV6-1,TRBD1,.,TRBJ1-4,CASSETGTERDLYEKLFF,TGTGCCAGCAGTGAAACAGGGACAGAACGAGATCTTTATGAAAAACTGTTTTTT
TRBV4-2,.,.,TRBJ2-7,CASALAGPYEQYF,TGTGCCAGCGCCCTCGCGGGACCCTACGAGCAGTACTTC
TRBV13,.,.,TRBJ1-3,CASSLVGWSSGNTIYF,TGTGCCAGCAGCTTAGTTGGGTGGAGCTCTGGAAACACCATATATTTT
TRBV6-5,.,.,TRBJ2-7,CASSYSNLYEQYF,TGTGCCAGCAGTTACTCGAATCTCTACGAGCAGTACTTC
TRBV4-1,.,.,TRBJ1-2,CASSPQPGTTNYGYTF,TGCGCCAGCAGCCCCCAACCGGGGACTACCAACTATGGCTACACCTTC
TRBV6-5,.,.,TRBJ1-6,CAGSSNSPLHF,TGTGCCGGCAGTTCGAATTCACCCCTCCACTTT
TRBV2,.,few,TRBJ1-4,CASSLSGNEKLFF,TGTGCCAGCAGTCTGTCAGGGAATGAAAAACTGTTTTTT
TRBV11-2,.,.,TRBJ2-7,CASSPPYEQYF,TGTGCCAGCAGCCCCCCCTACGAGCAGTACTTC
TRBV7-7,.,.,TRBJ2-3,CASSALGGGATDTQYF,TGTGCCAGCAGCGCCCTCGGTGGGGGTGCGACAGATACGCAGTATTTT
TRBV5-1,TRBD1,.,TRBJ1-2,CASSEDRVFGYTF,TGCGCCAGCAGCGAGGACAGGGTCTTCGGCTACACCTTC
TRBV7-9,.,.,TRBJ2-5,CASSLPRTREETQYF,TGTGCCAGCAGCTTACCGCGGACCAGGGAAGAGACCCAGTACTTC
TRBV27,.,.,TRBJ2-7,CASSFSPTNEQYF,TGTGCCAGCAGTTTTTCCCCCACGAACGAGCAGTACTTC
TRBV28,TRBD2,.,TRBJ2-7,CASAGTSGGYEQYF,TGTGCCAGCGCCGGGACTAGCGGGGGTTACGAGCAGTACTTC
TRBV10-1,TRBD1,.,TRBJ2-7,CASSDGTGLYGQYF,TGCGCCAGCAGTGACGGGACAGGGTTATACGGGCAGTACTTC
TRBV6-1,.,.,TRBJ2-2,CASIKYTGELFF,TGTGCCAGCATCAAATACACCGGGGAGCTGTTTTTT
TRBV7-3,TRBD1,.,TRBJ2-1,CASSFTGTGGNEQFF,TGTGCCAGCAGCTTCACCGGGACAGGGGGCAATGAGCAGTTCTTC
TRBV9,.,.,TRBJ2-1,CASTPGLLNYNEQFF,TGTGCCAGCACCCCGGGCCTCCTAAACTACAATGAGCAGTTCTTC
TRBV7-9,.,few,TRBJ2-5,CAITRYRIQETQYF,TGTGCCATCACCCGGTACAGGATCCAAGAGACCCAGTACTTC
TRBV13,TRBD2,.,TRBJ2-3,CASSLGWASGGTDTQYF,TGTGCCAGCAGCTTAGGGTGGGCTAGCGGGGGCACAGATACGCAGTATTTT
TRBV5-1,.,.,TRBJ2-1,CASSASSYGFGYGSDEQFF,TGCGCCAGCAGCGCCAGCAGCTATGGGTTCGGGTACGGAAGCGATGAGCAGTTCTTC
TRBV13,.,.,TRBJ2-7,CASSLRQDYEQYF,TGTGCCAGCAGCTTAAGGCAGGACTACGAGCAGTACTTC